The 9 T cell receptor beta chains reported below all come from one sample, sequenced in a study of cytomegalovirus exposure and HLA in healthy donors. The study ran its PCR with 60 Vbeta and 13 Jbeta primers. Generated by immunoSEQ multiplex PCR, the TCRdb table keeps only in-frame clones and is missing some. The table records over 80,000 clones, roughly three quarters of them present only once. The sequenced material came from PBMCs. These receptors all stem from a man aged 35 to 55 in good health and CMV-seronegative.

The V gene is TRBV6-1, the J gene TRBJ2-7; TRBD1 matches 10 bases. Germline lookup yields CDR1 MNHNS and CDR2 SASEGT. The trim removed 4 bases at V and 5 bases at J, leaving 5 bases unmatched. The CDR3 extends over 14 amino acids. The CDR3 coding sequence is TGTGCCAGCAGTGGGGACAGGGGAAGTCACGAGCAGTACTTC. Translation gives CASSGDRGSHEQYF.

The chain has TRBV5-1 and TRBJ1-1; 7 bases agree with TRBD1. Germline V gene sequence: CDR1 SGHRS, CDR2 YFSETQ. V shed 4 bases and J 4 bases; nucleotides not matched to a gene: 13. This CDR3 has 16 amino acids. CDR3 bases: TGCGCCAGCAGCGCCAACCCACAGGGGATGGGCACTGAAGCTTTCTTT. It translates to CASSANPQGMGTEAFF.

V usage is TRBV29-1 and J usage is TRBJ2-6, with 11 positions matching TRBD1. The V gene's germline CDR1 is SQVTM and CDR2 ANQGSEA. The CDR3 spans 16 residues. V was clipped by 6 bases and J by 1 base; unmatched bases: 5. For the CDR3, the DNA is TGCAGCGTCGCCGGGACAGGGGGTTCTGGGGCCAACGTCCTGACTTTC. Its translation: CSVAGTGGSGANVLTF.

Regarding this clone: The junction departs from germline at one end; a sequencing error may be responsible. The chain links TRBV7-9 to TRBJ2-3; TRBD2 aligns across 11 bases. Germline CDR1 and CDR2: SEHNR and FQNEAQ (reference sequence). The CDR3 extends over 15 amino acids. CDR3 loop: CSSSFSGGAPDTQYF. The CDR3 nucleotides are TGTTCCAGCAGCTTTAGCGGGGGGGCCCCAGATACGCAGTATTTT.

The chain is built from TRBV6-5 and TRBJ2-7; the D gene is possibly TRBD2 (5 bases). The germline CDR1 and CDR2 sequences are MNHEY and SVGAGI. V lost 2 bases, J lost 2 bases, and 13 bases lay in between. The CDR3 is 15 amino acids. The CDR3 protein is CASSYKAGGTYEQYF. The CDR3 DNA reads TGTGCCAGCAGTTACAAGGCCGGAGGCACCTACGAGCAGTACTTC.

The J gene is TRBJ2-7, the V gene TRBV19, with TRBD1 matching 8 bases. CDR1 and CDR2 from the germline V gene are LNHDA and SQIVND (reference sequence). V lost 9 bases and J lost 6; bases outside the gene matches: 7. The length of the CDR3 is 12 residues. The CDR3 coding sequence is TGTGCCAGCGCGGGACAGGCCCCCGAGCAGTACTTC. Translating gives CASAGQAPEQYF.

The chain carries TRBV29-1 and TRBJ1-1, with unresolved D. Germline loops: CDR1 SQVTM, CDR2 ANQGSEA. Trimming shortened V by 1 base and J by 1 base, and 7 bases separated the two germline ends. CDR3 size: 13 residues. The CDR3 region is CSVEATPNTEAFF. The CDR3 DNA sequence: TGCAGCGTTGAAGCCACACCGAACACTGAAGCTTTCTTT. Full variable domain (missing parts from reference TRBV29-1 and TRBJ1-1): SAVISQKPSRDICQRGTSLTIQCQVDSQVTMMFWYRQQPGQSLTLIATANQGSEATYESGFVIDKFPISRPNLTFSTLTVSNMSPEDSSIYLCSVEATPNTEAFFGQGTRLTVV.

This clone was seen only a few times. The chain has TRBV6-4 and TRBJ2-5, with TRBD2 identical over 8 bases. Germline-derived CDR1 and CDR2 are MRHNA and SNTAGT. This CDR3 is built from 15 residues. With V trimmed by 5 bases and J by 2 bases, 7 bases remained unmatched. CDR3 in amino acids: CASSPGGGSQETQYF. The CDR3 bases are TGTGCCAGCAGTCCCGGCGGGGGGTCGCAAGAGACCCAGTACTTC.

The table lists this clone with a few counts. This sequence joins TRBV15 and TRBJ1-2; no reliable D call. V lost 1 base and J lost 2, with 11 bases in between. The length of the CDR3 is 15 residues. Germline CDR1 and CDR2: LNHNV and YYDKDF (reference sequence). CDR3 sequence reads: CATSRGGIPNYGYTF. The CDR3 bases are TGTGCCACCAGCAGAGGAGGGATCCCGAACTATGGCTACACCTTC.